This T cell receptor beta chain stems from a study of vaccination and CD4 T cells after COVID-19. The CDR3 spans 12 residues. V lost 4 bases and J 6 bases, leaving 8 bases between the germline ends. Sequencing of the DNA from cultured CD4+ T cells was carried out with the Oncomine TCR Beta short-read assay. Each CDR3 protein is one row after TCRdb ran MiXCR on the PCR reads. The sample consists of about 13,000 distinct CDR3 sequences, 25% to 30% of them appearing once. This clonotype was recorded a few times. Its antigen is undetermined. Treatment meaning: roughly ten-day PBMC culture with coronavirus spike peptide pools or control peptides (ViraFEST assay).

The V gene is TRBV12-3 or TRBV12-4, the J gene TRBJ2-3; D gene ambiguous. This TCR derives from a human donor who received a COVID-19 vaccine. The sequenced sample was CD4+ T cells from blood, cultured in vitro, obtained before SARS-CoV-2 vaccination. The CDR3 nucleotides read TGTGCCAGCAGTTCAATGGTGGATACGCAGTATTTT. Its translation is CASSSMVDTQYF.